These 3 T cell receptor beta chains came from one sample sequenced in a study of breast tumors, draining lymph nodes, adjacent tissues. The lymph nodes were axillary draining lymph nodes from breast cancer patients. TCRdb re-called the multiplex PCR reads with MiXCR, one entry per CDR3 protein. The table records approximately 300,000 distinct CDR3 sequences, about 33% of them present only once. The sequencing input was axillary lymph node tissue. These receptors originate from a female donor with breast cancer. Some clones in this sample may be carry-over from other donors' samples.

The chain combines TRBV2 with TRBJ2-1; D call uncertain. The V gene's germline CDR1 is SNHLY and CDR2 FYNNEI. The CDR3 covers 11 residues. Trimming took 4 bases from V and 15 from J, leaving 13 bases between them. The CDR3 coding sequence is TGTGCCAGCAGTGGAGGATTGGGCAGGTTCTTC. Translation: CASSGGLGRFF.

In its sample, this clonotype was seen many times. The chain uses TRBV4-2 and TRBJ2-7, with D possibly TRBD1 on 5 matching bases. V was pared by 0 bases and J by 3 bases, with 6 bases between. The CDR3 extends over 13 amino acids. Germline CDR1 reads LGHNA; CDR2 reads YNFKEQ. CDR3 amino acids: CASSQETVYEQYF. The DNA for the CDR3 is TGTGCCAGCAGCCAAGAGACAGTCTACGAGCAGTACTTC.

This clonotype was counted ten times or more. This rearrangement joins TRBV20-1 to TRBJ2-7; TRBD2 agrees at 10 bases. With V trimmed by 0 bases and J by 7 bases, 9 bases remained unmatched. The CDR3 spans 15 residues. Germline CDR1 DFQATT, CDR2 SNEGSKA (reference sequence). The CDR3 DNA is TGCAGTGCTAGAGATCGAGCGGGAGGGCCTCGGGAGCAGTACTTC. Translation gives CSARDRAGGPREQYF.